This TCR beta chain was retrieved from a study of response to subunit inactivated influenza vaccine. Study-wide findings and caveats: That few new T cells are recruited by each seasonal influenza vaccination was the authors' suggestion.

TCRdb called the RT-PCR reads again in MiXCR, with one record for every CDR3 protein. The sample has roughly 760,000 distinct CDR3 sequences, 20% to 25% seen once. This clonotype has only a few counts. Its antigen is undetermined. Trimming took off 4 bases at V and 0 bases at J, with 10 bases between the two ends. Germline V CDR1 and CDR2: MNHEY, SMNVEV (reference sequence). CDR3 length equals 15 residues. J is TRBJ2-1 and V is TRBV27; no firm D call. The receptor comes from a middle-aged man who received an inactivated influenza vaccine. Sequencing used PBMCs from blood, obtained around 5 days after vaccination. The DNA for the CDR3 is TGTGCCAGCAGTTCATCGCGCCTCTCCTACAATGAGCAGTTCTTC. It codes for CASSSSRLSYNEQFF.